This entry is about one T cell receptor beta chain. The sample belongs to a study of CD8 T cells in Susac syndrome. V shed 2 bases and J 5 bases; nucleotides not matched to a gene: 16. CDR3 length: 20 amino acids. Germline lookup yields CDR1 LNHDA and CDR2 SQIVND (reference sequence). Reverse transcription of roughly 0.5 to 1 ug RNA used random hexamers. TCRdb passed the immunoSEQ multiplex PCR reads through MiXCR, listing each CDR3 protein once. The sample holds some 120,000 distinct CDR3 sequences, around 90% seen once. The genes are TRBV19 and TRBJ2-5, with TRBD2 matching 14 bases. Sequencing was done on a sample of CD8+ T cells from PBMCs. This receptor was identified in a human donor with multiple sclerosis. Written as DNA, the CDR3 is TGTGCCAGTAGTATACCTGCCGGGACTAGCGGGAGAGGGGATGCGGAGACCCAGTACTTC. It specifies CASSIPAGTSGRGDAETQYF.